This T cell receptor beta chain derives from a study of monozygotic twins with cystic fibrosis (dated by TCRdb to the early 2020s). About the investigation overall: Barcoded libraries were prepared with roughly 16 PCR cycles from around 3 micrograms of fragmented DNA. To assess genetic influence on V and J gene usage, the study compared TCR beta repertoires within and across 16 monozygotic twin pairs with cystic fibrosis. Made up mostly of children and adolescents, the cohort included ten female and six male twin pairs ranging in age from about 2.0 to 36.4 years, with a median of about 9.1 years. Twins were ranked among more than 900 cohort participants for weight-for-height and FEVPerc (FEV1 disease centile) on the day of blood sampling. Data for three of the twin pairs had previously been reported in another context.

The twin pairs came from the European Cystic Fibrosis Twin and Sibling Study Cohort, which recruited patients from more than 150 CF clinics across 14 European countries. Zygosity and CFTR genotype were confirmed in-house, and zygosity was tested by multiplex PCR of nine short tandem repeat loci. Each twin gave a peripheral blood sample, and clinical parameters were documented on that same day of blood sampling. Genomic DNA was isolated from peripheral blood cells with phenol/chloroform and kept in TE buffer at 4 degrees C. According to the germline V gene (reference sequence), CDR1 reads LNHDA and CDR2 reads SQIVND. The junction carries 10 bases between V and J, which are trimmed by 4 bases and 4 bases respectively. The CDR3 contains 14 residues, cysteine and phenylalanine counted. Only CDR3 DNA remains: 42 bases, in frame from the first base. What the research found in general, with its limitations: V gene usage was most similar to the co-twin in 13 of 16 pairs, and J usage was most similar to the co-twin in 8 of 16 pairs, which suggests genetic constraints. Sharing of nucleotide-identical clonotypes was significantly greater within monozygotic CF twin pairs than between unrelated CF individuals (P = 0.000026, Mann-Whitney). Simpson clonality was generally low (median roughly 0.0088), which suggests a naive-dominated repertoire, and clonality was higher in the most severely affected patients. The cohort was small, and the number of shared CDR3s showed no association with age, concordance or disease severity.

TCR beta CDR3 regions were amplified by multiplex PCR with the immunoSEQ immune profiling system according to the manufacturer's instructions. An Illumina NextSeq system was used for sequencing. The authors' pipeline ran thus. Sequence data were processed on the immunoSEQ Analyzer platform, and clonality was calculated as the square root of Simpson's index of productive rearrangements. Similarity in V and J usage was measured by Jensen-Shannon distance, and OLGA was used to compute CDR3 generation probabilities. The immuneACCESS database (August 2020) and VDJdb (December 2020) were searched for shared CDR3 sequences. Imported from immuneACCESS, the table was reduced by TCRdb to in-frame sequences with V and J called. These copies leave out some clones; in studies compared against another copy, an unresolved V gene accounts for under half, and the cause of the remainder is not known. V and J calls and clone size are copied from that table; D and trimming were computed from the DNA. The sample table lists tens of thousands of clones, around 96% of them with a count of one. 0.15% to 0.2% of the sample comes from the top ten.

The sample holds one count of this clone. Its antigen target is currently unknown. Base qualities are missing; no much larger clone stands one base away. The source material was blood. This TCR came from a girl aged 2-10 years with cystic fibrosis. The chain links TRBV19 with TRBJ2-2; no D gene is confidently identified. The DNA is TGTGCCAGTAGTAGCCCACTACGCACCGGGGAGCTGTTTTTT. Its product reads: CASSSPLRTGELFF.